This TCR beta chain was captured by sequencing in a study of blood T cells in healthy people across ages (dated by TCRdb to between 2015 and 2016). Study-level background: Template switching captured roughly one uniquely barcoded TCR beta cDNA molecule per two T cells in model experiments. The donors were divided into four age groups: young (average roughly 15 years), middle-aged (about 40), aged (roughly 66) and long-lived (82). The study analyzed two additional independent replicas of 1 million unique cDNA reads from the same blood draw for two donors, one aged 18 to 30 and one aged 80 or older. Donors of different ages were randomly distributed across sequencing lanes to avoid experimental bias. Using deep sequencing normalized with unique cDNA molecular identifiers, the study measured how TCR beta repertoire diversity changes with age.

Turning to this clonotype: No antigen is known for it. No base quality information exists; no much larger clone differs at one position.

Including cysteine and phenylalanine, the CDR3 has 11 amino acids. Here the CDR3 DNA is all that survives: 33 bases in frame from base 1. The germline V gene (reference sequence) sets CDR1 to LNHNV and CDR2 to YYDKDF. Systemically healthy Caucasian individuals from Russia, roughly 40 in total and aged about 6 to 90 years, were included as donors. Roughly 10 milliliters of peripheral blood were drawn from each donor into EDTA-treated Vacutainer tubes. PBMCs were isolated by Ficoll-Paque density-gradient centrifugation, with at least 6.5 million obtained per sample. Trizol reagent was used to extract total RNA from PBMCs, with at least 5 micrograms per sample. Naive CD45RAhigh/CD27high T cell percentages were measured by flow cytometry on a PBMC aliquot from every donor. Libraries came from 5' RACE. Sequencing used an Illumina HiSeq 2500. The second PCR ran for about 7 to 11 cycles and used a J-beta primer mix along with a sample-barcoded 5' primer. A unique molecular identifier was introduced onto each TCR beta cDNA molecule by a template-switch 5' adaptor carrying 12 random nucleotides. Each sample yielded at least 2.5 million CDR3-containing paired-end reads. All of the RNA was converted into first-strand cDNA using the Mint cDNA synthesis kit, with a TRBC-specific oligonucleotide serving as the primer. Following uracil-DNA glycosylase treatment, all cDNA underwent a first 18-cycle PCR with the universal primers M1SS and BC2_uni_R. The source study handled its data this way. For normalization, 1 million high-quality reads were randomly selected from each sample, with every read carrying a distinct molecular identifier. Instead of being binned into consensus sequences, reads that shared molecular identifiers were thrown out. CDR3 identification, clonotype clustering and error correction used MiTCR with a Q25 quality threshold and the strictest error-elimination algorithm. A nonparametric unseen species model with Euler transformation was used to estimate a lower bound on total TCR beta diversity. Starting from the raw public reads, TCRdb applied fastp trimming at Q25, assembled clones with MiXCR and retained in-frame beta chains. Each CDR3 protein appears once, grouped with its most common genes and DNA. These V and J calls originate from TCRdb's pipeline instead of the authors' own analysis. For this sample the table gives roughly 800,000 distinct CDR3 sequences, of which 53% were detected only once. Of the sample, roughly two fifths is held by the ten largest clones.

General study outcomes and caveats: As age increased, observed TCR beta diversity per million T cells dropped in a roughly linear way, and a significant reduction was already evident by age roughly 40. Because profiling used bulk unsorted PBMCs, naive and antigen-experienced compartments could not be compared conclusively. Compared with the aged group, the long-lived group had more naive CD4+ T cells, fewer expanded clones and increased TCR diversity, a pattern suggesting age selection. Donor CMV infection status was unknown, potentially confounding age-related changes in expanded clonotypes. Estimates of total diversity from one million sequenced T cells were regarded as lower bounds and underestimates. A strong correlation was found between observed TCR beta diversity and the percentage of naive T cells measured by flow cytometry.

Material: blood. The V gene is TRBV15 and the J gene is TRBJ2-1; confidence is insufficient to name the D gene. The last part of the DNA fits TRBJ2-7 better; the J call may be wrong. The sequence came from a man of 80 years or more in good health. The CDR3 protein is CATSRNGEQYF. The DNA reads as follows: TGTGCCACCAGCAGGAACGGCGAGCAGTACTTC.